This T cell receptor beta chain was profiled in a study of blood T cell repertoires in COVID-19. The repertoire was sequenced with immunoSEQ multiplex PCR; TCRdb's copy has only in-frame clones and lacks some. The sample holds 180,000 or so clones, around 86% seen once. V dropped 2 bases and J dropped 3 bases, with 9 bases sitting between them. The CDR3 has 13 amino acids. The germline V gene encodes CDR1 SGHNT and CDR2 YYREEE (reference sequence). The genes are TRBV5-4 and TRBJ2-7; a weak D match, TRBD1 (5 bases). The receptor's source is a woman aged 25 to 45 who had recovered from COVID-19. The sample was PBMCs or T cells enriched from blood (not recorded which). Here the CDR3 DNA reads TGTGCCAGCAGCTTTGGACACCTCTACGAGCAGTACTTC. Protein product: CASSFGHLYEQYF.